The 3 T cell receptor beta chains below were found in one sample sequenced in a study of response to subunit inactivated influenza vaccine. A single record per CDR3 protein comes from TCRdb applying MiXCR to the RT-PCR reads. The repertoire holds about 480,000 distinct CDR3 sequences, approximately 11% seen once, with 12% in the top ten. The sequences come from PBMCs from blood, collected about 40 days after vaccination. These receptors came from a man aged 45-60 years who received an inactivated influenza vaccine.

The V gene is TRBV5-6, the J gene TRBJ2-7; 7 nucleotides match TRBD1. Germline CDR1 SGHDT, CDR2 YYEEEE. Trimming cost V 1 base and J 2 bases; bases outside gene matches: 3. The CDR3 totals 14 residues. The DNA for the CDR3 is TGTGCCAGCAGCTTGATTGGGACAGCCTACGAGCAGTACTTC. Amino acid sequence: CASSLIGTAYEQYF.

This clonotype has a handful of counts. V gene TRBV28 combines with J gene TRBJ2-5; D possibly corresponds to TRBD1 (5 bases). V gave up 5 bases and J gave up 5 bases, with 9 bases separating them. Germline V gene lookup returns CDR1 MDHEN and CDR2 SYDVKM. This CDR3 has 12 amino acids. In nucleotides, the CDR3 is TGTGCCAGCAGTCCAGGGTGGGAGACCCAGTACTTC. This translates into CASSPGWETQYF.

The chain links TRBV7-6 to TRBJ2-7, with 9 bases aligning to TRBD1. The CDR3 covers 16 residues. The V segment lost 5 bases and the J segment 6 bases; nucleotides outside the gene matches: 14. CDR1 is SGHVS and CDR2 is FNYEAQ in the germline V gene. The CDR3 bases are TGTGCCAGCAGCCCGAGACCGGGACAGGGTTTTTCCGAGCAGTACTTC. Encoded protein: CASSPRPGQGFSEQYF.